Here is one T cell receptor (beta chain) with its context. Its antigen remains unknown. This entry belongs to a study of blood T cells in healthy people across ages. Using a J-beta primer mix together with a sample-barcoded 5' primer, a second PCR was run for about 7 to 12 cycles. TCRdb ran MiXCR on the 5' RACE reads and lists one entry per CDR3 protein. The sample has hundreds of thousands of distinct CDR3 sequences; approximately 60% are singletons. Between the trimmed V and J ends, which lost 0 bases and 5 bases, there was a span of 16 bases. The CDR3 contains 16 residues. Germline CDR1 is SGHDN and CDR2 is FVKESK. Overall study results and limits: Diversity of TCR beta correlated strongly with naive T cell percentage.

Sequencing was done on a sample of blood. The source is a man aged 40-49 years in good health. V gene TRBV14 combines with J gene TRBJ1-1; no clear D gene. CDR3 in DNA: TGTGCCAGCAGCCAAGATAAGGCATATTTGATGACTGAAGCTTTCTTT. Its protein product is CASSQDKAYLMTEAFF.